The 9 T cell receptor beta chains given below trace back to one sample, sequenced in a study of T-cell reconstitution after alpha-beta-depleted transplantation in children. A TCRbeta library incorporating unique molecular identifiers was prepared. TCRdb analysed the PCR reads with MiXCR anew, one entry per CDR3 protein. The sample records fewer than 700,000 distinct CDR3 sequences, over 10% being singletons. The sequencing used PBMCs, mostly from graft donor cells, collected 360 days after TCRalphabeta/CD19-depleted stem cell transplant. The receptors come from a male patient aged 10 to 17 who had a stem cell transplant for acute myeloid leukemia, so the T cells may come from the graft donor.

This clonotype turned up a few times. The J gene is TRBJ2-7, the V gene TRBV12-3 or TRBV12-4; 8 bases are shared with TRBD1. CDR3 length equals 14 residues. Trimming at V came to 5 bases and at J to 4 bases, leaving 7 bases not matched to a gene. CDR3 residues: CASSLQGAGYEQYF. The DNA for the CDR3 is TGTGCCAGCAGTCTGCAGGGGGCGGGGTACGAGCAGTACTTC.

The rearrangement uses TRBV20-1 and TRBJ2-1; no clear D. This CDR3 has 13 residues. Germline V lookup: CDR1 DFQATT, CDR2 SNEGSKA (reference sequence). Trimming took 6 bases from V and 6 from J, leaving 15 bases between them. CDR3 nucleotides: TGCAGTGCACCGAGCTTTCCGAGCAATGAGCAGTTCTTC. Translated: CSAPSFPSNEQFF.

The rearrangement uses TRBV20-1 and TRBJ2-7, with 7 bases aligning to TRBD2. CDR3 size: 15 residues. Germline V gene data show CDR1 as DFQATT and CDR2 as SNEGSKA (reference sequence). The trim removed 3 bases at V and 7 bases at J, leaving 15 bases unmatched. CDR3 nucleotide sequence: TGCAGTGCTAGGGCTGCCGCTAGCGGAAAGGGGGAGCAGTACTTC. Its translation is CSARAAASGKGEQYF.

This clonotype was recorded at least ten times. The chain recombines TRBV4-3 with TRBJ1-1, with TRBD1 matching 7 bases. The CDR3 extends over 14 amino acids. With 4 bases clipped from V and 6 bases from J, the junction kept 8 bases outside the gene matches. Germline V gene lookup returns CDR1 LGHNA and CDR2 YSLEER. The CDR3 DNA is TGCGCCAGCAGCCTAAGCAGGGGGGTCTCTGAAGCTTTCTTT. Amino acid sequence: CASSLSRGVSEAFF.

This clonotype turned up a few times. The chain recombines TRBV29-1 with TRBJ1-5, with unresolved D. The germline gives CDR1 SQVTM, CDR2 ANQGSEA. The V gene lost 3 bases and the J gene lost 2 bases, with 8 bases spanning the gap. The CDR3 extends over 13 amino acids. The CDR3 is CSVDQDGNQPQHF. The CDR3 DNA follows: TGCAGCGTTGACCAGGATGGCAATCAGCCCCAGCATTTT.

This clonotype was seen repeatedly, ten times or more. One end of the junction fails to match germline, which may point to a read error. The CDR3 reads CASSLLNTGELFF. The CDR3 DNA reads TGTGCCAGCAGTTTACTGAACACCGGGGAGCTGTTTTTT. The V gene is TRBV5-1, the J gene TRBJ2-2; D uncertain. Germline loops: CDR1 SGHRS, CDR2 YFSETQ. The CDR3 covers 13 residues.

This clonotype has just a few counts. This chain joins TRBV6-5 and TRBJ2-7, with TRBD1 matching 7 bases. Trimming at V came to 3 bases and at J to 1 base, leaving 15 bases not matched to a gene. CDR1 is MNHEY, CDR2 SVGAGI, per germline. This CDR3 spans 18 amino acids. The CDR3 coding sequence is TGTGCCAGCAGTTATCGAGGTTGGGACAGTCCACTATCCTACGAGCAGTACTTC. Translating gives CASSYRGWDSPLSYEQYF.

The chain has TRBV12-3 or TRBV12-4 and TRBJ2-3; D is perhaps TRBD1 (6 bases). This CDR3 is 16 amino acids long. The V end was cut by 7 bases, the J end by 1 base, with 18 bases between. The CDR3 reads CASIKGPPGGTDTQYF. The CDR3 bases are TGTGCCAGCATTAAGGGGCCACCAGGGGGCACAGATACGCAGTATTTT.

This clonotype showed up just a few times. This chain joins TRBV19 and TRBJ2-3, with a weak D call TRBD2 (6 bases). The germline gives CDR1 LNHDA, CDR2 SQIVND (reference sequence). Trimming pared 1 base from V and 5 bases from J, leaving 10 bases between. The CDR3 is made up of 14 amino acids. The CDR3 spells CASSIGTTEDTQYF. CDR3 sequence (DNA): TGTGCCAGTAGTATAGGGACTACCGAAGATACGCAGTATTTT.